What follows describes a single T cell receptor beta chain. The clone's antigen remains unknown. No much larger clonotype is one base removed from it; base qualities were not supplied. Per the publication, the time point label means: pretreatment peripheral blood. The cohort included about 27 patients with locally advanced or metastatic urothelial carcinoma who were treated at Memorial Sloan Kettering on a trial protocol. Peripheral blood mononuclear cells were collected from each patient pretreatment and during treatment, giving between 1 and 8 total time points per patient. The Qiagen DNeasy Blood extraction kit was used to purify genomic DNA from total PBMCs and tumor samples. PBMCs were collected pretreatment and during treatment and were isolated and stored as previously described. Synthetic TCR analog templates were spiked into each PCR to estimate absolute template abundance from read counts. TCRbeta CDR3 regions were amplified from genomic DNA with bias-controlled V and J gene primers using the immunoSEQ assay. Rearranged TCRbeta segments were sequenced at approximately 20X coverage. On the study's bioinformatics: Clustering was used to correct sequencing errors, and CDR3s were annotated against IMGT so that V, D and J genes could be assigned. Downstream analyses used only productive TCRbeta rearrangements, leaving out any out-of-frame or stop-codon sequences. Clonality was computed as one minus Shannon entropy normalized by the log of the number of unique productive sequences. Fisher's exact test with Benjamini-Hochberg correction, at a threshold of adjusted p below 0.01, was used to find clones that differed between time points or between blood and tumor. TCRdb re-hosts the immuneACCESS table, in-frame sequences only. Its copies lack some clones; in the studies checked, an unresolved V gene accounts for under half of them, and the cause for the rest is not known. The V and J calls and the clone size are those of that table, but D and trimming were determined from the DNA. For this sample there are over 65,000 clones; 90% appear just once. 4.5% of the sample is in the top ten clones.

These data belong to a study of PD-L1 blockade in urothelial cancer (dated by TCRdb to 2016 to 2017). Study-wide context: Therapy was started in the mid-2010s for all patients, and atezolizumab 1,200 mg was administered intravenously every 3 weeks. About 85% of the roughly 29 patients were males with bladder-origin urothelial cancer, and about 65% of the roughly 30 reported a prior smoking history. Patients had an ECOG performance status of 0 or 1 and had received between 0 and 3 prior chemotherapy regimens. Blood samples were analyzed at 3 weeks after treatment start (second dose) and at 6 weeks after treatment start. A median of roughly 140,000 T cells and 85,000 or so unique TCRs was obtained from blood samples, and a median clonality of roughly 0.082 was observed. An exploratory multi-omic analysis was conducted of the somatic, immune and clinical correlates of response to PD-L1 blockade with atezolizumab in urothelial cancer. Pretreatment tumor samples, along with matched peripheral blood collected serially before and after atezolizumab treatment, underwent TCR sequencing. Durable clinical benefit was defined as a progression-free survival longer than 6 months, and TCR features were additionally tested against progression-free survival and overall survival. In the same patients, whole exome sequencing and RNA sequencing of pretreatment tumors were performed in addition to TCR sequencing. Durable clinical benefit was achieved by nine patients and was not achieved by 20 patients. Twenty-nine patients had pretreatment blood TCR-seq, some 25 had at least one posttreatment blood collection, and some 25 had tumor TCR-seq.

The junction carries 12 bases between V and J, which are trimmed by 5 bases and 9 bases respectively. The CDR3 starts with the cysteine, ends with the phenylalanine, and has 12 residues. The CDR3 DNA has 36 bases and is translated from base 1. CDR1 SGHRS and CDR2 YFSETQ were looked up in the germline V gene. The research as a whole found: Among patients with durable benefit, tumor-associated TCR clones showed greater expansion in peripheral blood 3 weeks after treatment started (n of about 20, p = 0.022). Improved progression-free and overall survival was found to be associated with pretreatment peripheral blood TCR clonality below the median. Small sample size (n ≈ 30) and many exploratory analyses mean the results are intended to be hypothesis-generating.

Recombination joined TRBV5-1 with TRBJ2-1; D gene: possibly TRBD1, on 6 matching bases. The specimen comprised PBMCs, sampled around atezolizumab (anti-PD-L1) treatment. The sequence was collected from a man between 65 and 85 years old with urothelial cancer. The DNA is as follows: TGCGCCAGCAGGACTACAGGGTCTGAGCAGTTCTTC. This yields the protein CASRTTGSEQFF.